These T cell receptor beta chains were read from a single sample in a study of T cell responses to AZD1222 COVID-19 vaccine. The method was immunoSEQ multiplex PCR; TCRdb's version includes in-frame clones alone and lacks a portion of them. The data contain about 160,000 clones, approximately 90% of them singletons. Sequences were derived from peripheral blood, sampled on day 0 of AZD1222 vaccination. The receptor set was obtained from an adult in good health. The CDR3 runs from the conserved cysteine through the conserved F or W. A D gene is named only where the DNA matches it firmly. Clone size appears in some rows only: once, few, many, or a class for an expanded clone.

clone_size d_call j_call v_call cdr3_aa cdr3_nt
. TRBD1 TRBJ2-7 TRBV28 CASSSYHSGGRGEQYF TGTGCCAGCAGTTCTTACCATTCAGGGGGAAGGGGCGAGCAGTACTTC
. TRBD1 TRBJ1-2 TRBV2 CASSLVLGGTYGYTF TGTGCCAGCAGTTTAGTCTTAGGGGGCACCTATGGCTACACCTTC
. TRBD1 TRBJ1-2 TRBV5-1 CASSLGGQAHGYTF TGCGCCAGCAGCTTGGGGGGACAGGCGCATGGCTACACCTTC
. . TRBJ1-5 TRBV7-2 CASSLGQPGNQPQHF TGTGCCAGCAGTCTGGGACAACCGGGCAATCAGCCCCAGCATTTT
. . TRBJ2-7 TRBV5-1 CASSLSSAPSYEQYF TGCGCCAGCAGCTTGTCTAGCGCCCCCTCTTACGAGCAGTACTTC
. TRBD2 TRBJ2-1 TRBV19 CASSILMAGGYNEQFF TGTGCCAGTAGTATTTTGATGGCGGGAGGGTACAATGAGCAGTTCTTC
. . TRBJ1-6 TRBV5-1 CASSLGSVGGSPLHF TGCGCCAGCAGCTTGGGGTCAGTGGGGGGTTCACCCCTCCACTTT
. . TRBJ2-5 TRBV19 CASSIWRWETQYF TGTGCCAGTAGTATATGGAGGTGGGAGACCCAGTACTTC
once . TRBJ2-7 TRBV29-1 CSVDPERSGEQYF TGCAGCGTTGACCCTGAGAGGTCAGGAGAGCAGTACTTC
few . TRBJ1-1 TRBV5-1 CASSLNTEAFF TGCGCCAGCAGCTTGAACACTGAAGCTTTCTTT
. . TRBJ1-2 TRBV6-4 CASSAGWGSGYGYTF TGTGCCAGCAGCGCCGGATGGGGTTCGGGCTATGGCTACACCTTC
. TRBD2 TRBJ2-7 TRBV6-2/TRBV6-3 CASSSAGASSYEQYF TGTGCCAGCAGTTCAGCGGGGGCGAGCTCCTACGAGCAGTACTTC
. TRBD1 TRBJ2-7 TRBV28 CASSFDRVYEQYF TGTGCCAGCAGTTTTGACAGGGTATACGAGCAGTACTTC
. . TRBJ2-7 TRBV11-2 CASSSRRMRVWIPYEQYF TGTGCCAGCAGCTCCAGAAGGATGAGGGTCTGGATACCATACGAGCAGTACTTC
. TRBD2 TRBJ2-5 TRBV7-6 CASSSVAGGPGARETQYF TGTGCCAGCAGCTCTGTAGCGGGAGGGCCCGGGGCGCGAGAGACCCAGTACTTC
. . TRBJ1-1 TRBV2 CASSGGRTGTEAFF TGTGCCAGCAGTGGTGGACGGACGGGCACTGAAGCTTTCTTT
. . TRBJ2-3 TRBV19 CASSPRDTRVVTDTQYF TGTGCCAGTAGTCCCCGGGACACCCGCGTCGTAACAGATACGCAGTATTTT
. TRBD1 TRBJ2-1 TRBV28 CASSSRQGATNEQFF TGTGCCAGCAGTTCTCGACAGGGGGCTACGAATGAGCAGTTCTTC
. . TRBJ2-1 TRBV6-6 CASSYSDSPVGNEQFF TGTGCCAGCAGTTACTCGGACTCCCCGGTGGGGAATGAGCAGTTCTTC
. TRBD1 TRBJ2-7 TRBV15 CATSRDLGQSYEQYF TGTGCCACCAGCAGAGATTTGGGACAGAGCTACGAGCAGTACTTC
. . TRBJ2-1 TRBV6-2/TRBV6-3 CASSYGGPSYNEQFF TGTGCCAGCAGCTATGGAGGGCCGTCCTACAATGAGCAGTTCTTC
. . TRBJ1-2 TRBV7-2 CASSLVRGADGYTF TGTGCCAGCAGCTTAGTACGGGGGGCCGATGGCTACACCTTC
. TRBD1 TRBJ2-5 TRBV5-6 CASSLGQGAETQYF TGTGCCAGCAGCTTGGGACAGGGGGCAGAGACCCAGTACTTC
. . TRBJ2-7 TRBV7-9 CASSLKGYEQYF TGCGCCAGCAGCCTGAAGGGCTACGAGCAGTACTTC
. . TRBJ1-1 TRBV2 CASRSSLNTEAFF TGTGCCAGCCGGAGCTCTCTGAACACTGAAGCTTTCTTT
. . TRBJ1-3 TRBV19 CASCRANTIYF TGTGCCAGCTGCCGGGCAAACACCATATATTTT
. TRBD1 TRBJ1-5 TRBV18 CASSPRQGDMGNQPQHF TGTGCCAGCTCACCCCGACAGGGGGATATGGGCAATCAGCCCCAGCATTTT
. . TRBJ1-4 TRBV5-5 CASSLAQNEKLFF TGTGCCAGCAGCTTGGCCCAGAATGAAAAACTGTTTTTT
once TRBD2 TRBJ2-1 TRBV6-2/TRBV6-3 CASSYPYTGRGGPVRNEQFF TGTGCCAGCAGTTACCCCTACACCGGCCGGGGGGGGCCGGTTAGAAATGAGCAGTTCTTC
. . TRBJ1-5 TRBV15 CATSPGRENQPQHF TGTGCCACCAGTCCCGGACGGGAGAATCAGCCCCAGCATTTT
. . TRBJ1-5 TRBV7-2 CASSLNGGTHQPQHF TGTGCCAGCAGCTTGAATGGCGGGACGCATCAGCCCCAGCATTTT
. TRBD1 TRBJ1-5 TRBV4-2 CASSQVQGANQPQHF TGTGCCAGCAGCCAGGTACAGGGGGCGAATCAGCCCCAGCATTTT
. . TRBJ2-3 TRBV6-2/TRBV6-3 CASSTRGDTQYF TGTGCCAGCAGCACCCGGGGAGATACGCAGTATTTT
. . TRBJ1-3 TRBV6-5 CATKSPGGNTIYF TGTGCCACTAAGAGCCCGGGGGGAAACACCATATATTTT
. . TRBJ1-5 TRBV6-5 CASSIYVRSNQPQHF TGTGCCAGCAGTATCTACGTACGTAGCAATCAGCCCCAGCATTTT
few TRBD2 TRBJ2-1 TRBV29-1 CSVGEREIYNEQFF TGCAGCGTTGGGGAGCGGGAGATCTACAATGAGCAGTTCTTC
once TRBD1 TRBJ1-2 TRBV11-2 CASSRGQGYYGYTF TGTGCCAGCAGCCGGGGACAGGGGTACTATGGCTACACCTTC
once . TRBJ1-5 TRBV30 CAWSPPIGTIQPQHF TGTGCCTGGAGTCCCCCGATCGGGACTATACAGCCCCAGCATTTT
. . TRBJ1-5 TRBV19 CASSRKGSGNQPQHF TGTGCCAGTAGTAGGAAGGGGTCAGGGAATCAGCCCCAGCATTTT
. . TRBJ1-6 TRBV7-2 CASSLSPGRGLYNSPLHF TGTGCCAGCAGCCTGTCACCAGGGCGGGGCCTGTATAATTCACCCCTCCACTTT
. TRBD1 TRBJ2-1 TRBV7-9 CASSSGTGTQFF TGTGCCAGCAGCTCCGGGACAGGGACGCAGTTCTTC
few . TRBJ1-5 TRBV2 CASRGLLTYSNQPQHF TGTGCCAGCAGGGGACTCCTAACTTATAGCAATCAGCCCCAGCATTTT
. . TRBJ2-7 TRBV7-9 CASSLTGYYEQYF TGTGCCAGCAGCTTAACGGGCTACTACGAGCAGTACTTC
. . TRBJ2-5 TRBV28 CASSLTGGPNQETQYF TGTGCCAGCAGTTTAACCGGGGGCCCGAACCAAGAGACCCAGTACTTC
. . TRBJ1-2 TRBV12-3/TRBV12-4 CASSLPGGYGYTF TGTGCCAGCAGTTTACCGGGCGGATATGGCTACACCTTC
. TRBD2 TRBJ2-7 TRBV6-5 CASRPGLAANYEQYF TGTGCCAGCAGGCCGGGACTAGCGGCGAACTACGAGCAGTACTTC
. . TRBJ2-7 TRBV28 CASSSGDSYYEQYF TGTGCCAGCAGTTCCGGGGACTCCTACTACGAGCAGTACTTC
. TRBD2 TRBJ2-3 TRBV7-2 CASSLGLAGGTDTQYF TGTGCCAGCAGCCTAGGACTAGCGGGAGGCACAGATACGCAGTATTTT
. . TRBJ1-2 TRBV11-3 CASSLDSRRELQGYTF TGTGCCAGCAGCTTAGATTCTAGGAGGGAGCTTCAAGGCTACACCTTC
once . TRBJ1-1 TRBV7-2 CASSATGTMNTEAFF TGTGCCAGCAGCGCAACAGGAACCATGAACACTGAAGCTTTCTTT
. . TRBJ1-2 TRBV28 CASSLSRDYTF TGTGCCAGCAGTTTAAGCAGGGACTACACCTTC
. . TRBJ2-5 TRBV20-1 CSANLGETQYF TGCAGTGCTAATCTAGGGGAGACCCAGTACTTC
. . TRBJ2-5 TRBV4-2 CASSHGRNQETQYF TGTGCCAGCAGCCATGGACGGAACCAAGAGACCCAGTACTTC
. . TRBJ1-5 TRBV11-2 CASSLNREGQPQHF TGTGCCAGCAGCTTGAACAGGGAAGGGCAGCCCCAGCATTTT
. . TRBJ1-2 TRBV14 CASSQGLQYGYTF TGTGCCAGCAGCCAAGGTCTCCAGTATGGCTACACCTTC
. . TRBJ1-5 TRBV24-1 CATSDPGAAQPQHF TGTGCCACCAGTGATCCCGGAGCGGCTCAGCCCCAGCATTTT
. . TRBJ2-7 TRBV5-1 CASSLITPPRSEQYF TGCGCCAGCAGCTTGATAACCCCCCCTCGGAGCGAGCAGTACTTC